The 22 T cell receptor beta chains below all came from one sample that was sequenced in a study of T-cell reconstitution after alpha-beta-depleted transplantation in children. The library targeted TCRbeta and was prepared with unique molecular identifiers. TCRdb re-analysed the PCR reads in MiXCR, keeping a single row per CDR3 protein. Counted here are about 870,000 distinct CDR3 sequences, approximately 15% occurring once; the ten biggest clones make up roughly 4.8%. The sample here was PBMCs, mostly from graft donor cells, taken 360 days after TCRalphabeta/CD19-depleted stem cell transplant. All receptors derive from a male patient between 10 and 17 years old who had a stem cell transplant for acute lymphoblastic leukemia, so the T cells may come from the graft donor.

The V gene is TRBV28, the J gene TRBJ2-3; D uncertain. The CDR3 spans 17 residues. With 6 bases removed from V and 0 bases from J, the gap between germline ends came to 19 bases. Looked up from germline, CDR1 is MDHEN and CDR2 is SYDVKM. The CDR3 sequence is CASSLMWRDTSTDTQYF. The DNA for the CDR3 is TGTGCCAGCAGCTTGATGTGGCGAGATACTAGCACAGATACGCAGTATTTT.

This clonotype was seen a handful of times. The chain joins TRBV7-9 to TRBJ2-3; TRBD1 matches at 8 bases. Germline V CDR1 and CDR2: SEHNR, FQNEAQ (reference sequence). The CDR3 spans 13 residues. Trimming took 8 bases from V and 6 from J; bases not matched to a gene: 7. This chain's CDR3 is CASLGRGRDTQYF. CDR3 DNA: TGTGCCAGCCTGGGCAGGGGGCGTGATACGCAGTATTTT.

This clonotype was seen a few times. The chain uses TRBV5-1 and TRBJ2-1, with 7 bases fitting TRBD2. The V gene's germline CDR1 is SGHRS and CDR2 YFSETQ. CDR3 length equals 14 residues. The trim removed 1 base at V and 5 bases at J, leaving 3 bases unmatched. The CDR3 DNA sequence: TGCGCCAGCAGCTTGCAGACTAGCAACAATGAGCAGTTCTTC. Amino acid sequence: CASSLQTSNNEQFF.

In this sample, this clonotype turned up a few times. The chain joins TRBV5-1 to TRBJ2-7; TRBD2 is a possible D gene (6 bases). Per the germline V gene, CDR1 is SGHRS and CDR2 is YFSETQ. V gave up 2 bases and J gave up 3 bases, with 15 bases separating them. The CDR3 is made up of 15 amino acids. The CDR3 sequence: CASSFRGTPDYEQYF. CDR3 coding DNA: TGCGCCAGCAGCTTTCGGGGGACCCCAGACTACGAGCAGTACTTC.

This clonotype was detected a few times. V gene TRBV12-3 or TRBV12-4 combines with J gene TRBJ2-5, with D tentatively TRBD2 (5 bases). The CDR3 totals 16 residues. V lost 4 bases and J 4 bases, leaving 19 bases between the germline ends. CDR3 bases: TGTGCCAGCAGTTCGGAACTCGGACTCCCGGGAGAGACCCAGTACTTC. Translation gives CASSSELGLPGETQYF.

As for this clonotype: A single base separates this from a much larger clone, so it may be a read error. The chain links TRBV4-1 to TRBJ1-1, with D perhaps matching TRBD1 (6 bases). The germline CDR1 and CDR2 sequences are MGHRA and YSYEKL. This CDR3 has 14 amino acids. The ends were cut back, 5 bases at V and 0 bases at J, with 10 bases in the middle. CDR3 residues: CASSAGGMNTEAFF. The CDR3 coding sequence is TGCGCCAGCAGCGCGGGGGGCATGAACACTGAAGCTTTCTTT.

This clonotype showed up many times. CDR3 DNA: TGCAGCGTTGGCCTAGCGGAGGCCTACGAGCAGTACTTC. It encodes CSVGLAEAYEQYF. J is TRBJ2-7 and V is TRBV29-1; 7 positions match TRBD2. The CDR3 has 13 residues. Trimming took 4 bases from V and 2 from J; bases not matched to a gene: 5. Germline V gene lookup returns CDR1 SQVTM and CDR2 ANQGSEA.

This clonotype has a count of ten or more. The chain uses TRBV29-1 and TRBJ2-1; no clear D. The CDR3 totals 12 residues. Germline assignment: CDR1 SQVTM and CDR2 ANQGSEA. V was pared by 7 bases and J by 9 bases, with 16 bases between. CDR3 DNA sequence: TGCAGCGCCCGGACCCACAAGGCTGAGCAGTTCTTC. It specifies CSARTHKAEQFF.

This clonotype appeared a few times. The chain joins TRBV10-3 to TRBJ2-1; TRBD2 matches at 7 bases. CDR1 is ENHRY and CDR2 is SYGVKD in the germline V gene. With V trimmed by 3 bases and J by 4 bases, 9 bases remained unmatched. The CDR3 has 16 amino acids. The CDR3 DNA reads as TGTGCCATCAGTGATCAGCTAGCGGACACATACAATGAGCAGTTCTTC. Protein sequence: CAISDQLADTYNEQFF.

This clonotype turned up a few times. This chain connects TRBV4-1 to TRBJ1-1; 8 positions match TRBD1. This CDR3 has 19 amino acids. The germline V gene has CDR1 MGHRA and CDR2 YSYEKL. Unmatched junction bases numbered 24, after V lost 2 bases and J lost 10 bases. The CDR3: CASSQYWRGHEEDREGAFF. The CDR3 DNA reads TGCGCCAGCAGCCAATACTGGAGAGGGCATGAAGAGGACAGGGAAGGAGCTTTCTTT.

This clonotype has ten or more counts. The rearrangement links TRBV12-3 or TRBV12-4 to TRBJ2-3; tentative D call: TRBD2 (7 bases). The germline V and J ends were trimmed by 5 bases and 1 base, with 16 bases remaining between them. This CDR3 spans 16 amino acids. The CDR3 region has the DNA TGTGCCAGCAGTGACGGTGGCGGGGGCCGCACAGATACGCAGTATTTT. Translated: CASSDGGGGRTDTQYF.

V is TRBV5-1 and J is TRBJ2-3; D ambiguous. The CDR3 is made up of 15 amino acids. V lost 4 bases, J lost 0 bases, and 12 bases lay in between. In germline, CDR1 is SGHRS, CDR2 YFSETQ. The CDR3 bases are TGCGCCAGCAGCCTAGAGCGCCCTAGCACAGATACGCAGTATTTT. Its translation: CASSLERPSTDTQYF.

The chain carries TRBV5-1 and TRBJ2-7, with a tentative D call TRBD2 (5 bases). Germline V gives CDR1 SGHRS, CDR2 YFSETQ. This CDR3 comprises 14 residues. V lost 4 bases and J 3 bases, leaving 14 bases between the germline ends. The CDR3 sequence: CASSPFGADYEQYF. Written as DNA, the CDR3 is TGCGCCAGCAGCCCCTTTGGAGCGGACTACGAGCAGTACTTC.

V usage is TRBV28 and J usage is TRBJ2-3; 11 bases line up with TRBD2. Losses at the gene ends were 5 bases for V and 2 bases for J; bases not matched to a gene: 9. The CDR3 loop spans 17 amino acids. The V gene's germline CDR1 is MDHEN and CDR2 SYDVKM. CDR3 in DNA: TGTGCCAGCAGTGCACGGACTAGCGGGTGGCCCACAGATACGCAGTATTTT. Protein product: CASSARTSGWPTDTQYF.

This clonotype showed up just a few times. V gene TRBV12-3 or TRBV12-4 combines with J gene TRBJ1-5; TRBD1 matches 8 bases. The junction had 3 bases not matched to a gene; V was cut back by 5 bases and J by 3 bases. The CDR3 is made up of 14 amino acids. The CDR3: CASSNRGINQPQHF. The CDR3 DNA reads TGTGCCAGCAGTAACAGGGGGATCAATCAGCCCCAGCATTTT.

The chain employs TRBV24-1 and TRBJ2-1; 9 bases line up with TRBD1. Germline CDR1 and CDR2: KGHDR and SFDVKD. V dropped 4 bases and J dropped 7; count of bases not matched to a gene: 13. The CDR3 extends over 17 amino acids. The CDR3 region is CATSDRPGTGLDNEQFF. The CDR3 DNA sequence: TGTGCCACCAGTGACCGGCCTGGGACAGGGTTAGATAATGAGCAGTTCTTC.

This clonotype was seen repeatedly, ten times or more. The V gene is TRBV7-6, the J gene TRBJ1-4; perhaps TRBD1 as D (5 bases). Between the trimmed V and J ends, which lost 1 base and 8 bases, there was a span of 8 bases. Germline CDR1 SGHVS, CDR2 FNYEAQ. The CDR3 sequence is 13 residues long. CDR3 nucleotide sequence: TGTGCCAGCAGCTTAGTCGACAGAGAAAAACTGTTTTTT. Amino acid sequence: CASSLVDREKLFF.

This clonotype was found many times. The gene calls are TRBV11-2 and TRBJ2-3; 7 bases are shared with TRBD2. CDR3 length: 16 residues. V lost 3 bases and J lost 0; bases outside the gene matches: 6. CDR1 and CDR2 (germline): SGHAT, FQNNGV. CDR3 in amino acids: CASSFFREESTDTQYF. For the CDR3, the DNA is TGTGCCAGCAGCTTTTTTCGGGAGGAAAGCACAGATACGCAGTATTTT.

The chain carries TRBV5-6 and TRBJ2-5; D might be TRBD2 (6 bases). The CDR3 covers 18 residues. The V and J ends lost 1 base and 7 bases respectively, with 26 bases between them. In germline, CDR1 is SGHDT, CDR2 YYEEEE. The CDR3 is CASSLKASEGLREATQYF. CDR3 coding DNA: TGTGCCAGCAGCTTGAAGGCTAGCGAGGGTCTTCGGGAAGCGACCCAGTACTTC. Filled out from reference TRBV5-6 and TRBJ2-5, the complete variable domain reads DAGVTQSPTHLIKTRGQQVTLRCSPKSGHDTVSWYQQALGQGPQFIFQYYEEEERQRGNFPDRFSGHQFPNYSSELNVNALLLGDSALYLCASSLKASEGLREATQYFGPGTRLLVL.

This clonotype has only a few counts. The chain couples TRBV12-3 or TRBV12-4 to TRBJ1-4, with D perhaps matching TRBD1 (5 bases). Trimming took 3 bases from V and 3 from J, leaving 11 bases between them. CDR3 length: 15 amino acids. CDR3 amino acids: CASSLPDSPNEKLFF. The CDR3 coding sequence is TGTGCCAGCAGTTTGCCCGACAGCCCTAATGAAAAACTGTTTTTT.

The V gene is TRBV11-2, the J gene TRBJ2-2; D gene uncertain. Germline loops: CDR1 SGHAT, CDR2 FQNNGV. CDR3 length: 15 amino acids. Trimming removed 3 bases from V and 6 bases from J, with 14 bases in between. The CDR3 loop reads CASSFPNQPAGELFF. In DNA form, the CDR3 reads TGTGCCAGCAGCTTTCCCAATCAACCGGCCGGGGAGCTGTTTTTT.

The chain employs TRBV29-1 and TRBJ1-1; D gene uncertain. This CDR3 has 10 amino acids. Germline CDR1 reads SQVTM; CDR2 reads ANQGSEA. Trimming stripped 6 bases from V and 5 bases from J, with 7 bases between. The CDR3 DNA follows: TGCAGCGTGGAACGGACTGAAGCTTTCTTT. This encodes CSVERTEAFF.